The 8 T cell receptor beta chains below all came from one sample that was sequenced in a study of T-cell reconstitution after alpha-beta-depleted transplantation in children. The TCRbeta library was prepared with unique molecular identifiers. TCRdb analysed the PCR reads with MiXCR anew, one entry per CDR3 protein. The data contain 490,000 or so distinct CDR3 sequences, roughly a tenth of them seen just once; the ten biggest clones take up 2% to 2.5%. The starting material was PBMCs, obtained before TCRalphabeta/CD19-depleted stem cell transplant. Receptors originate from a child between 2 and 9 years old with inherited bone marrow failure, due to receive a stem cell transplant.

This clonotype was picked up many times. The V gene is TRBV21-1, the J gene TRBJ2-7; whether TRBD1, the table's D call, matches the DNA was not checked. TRBV21-1 is reported as a pseudogene. The CDR3 is 15 amino acids. The CDR3 protein is CASSAQGRGWAEQYF. In nucleotides, the CDR3 is TGTGCCAGCAGCGCACAGGGTAGGGGCTGGGCCGAGCAGTACTTC.

The J gene is TRBJ1-6, the V gene TRBV5-1, with a weak D call TRBD1 (6 bases). Trimming shortened V by 0 bases and J by 7 bases, and 23 bases separated the two germline ends. The germline V gene encodes CDR1 SGHRS and CDR2 YFSETQ. CDR3 length equals 19 residues. CDR3 sequence: CASSLAPRWGPTDNSPLHF. CDR3 nucleotides: TGCGCCAGCAGCTTGGCCCCCCGTTGGGGGCCGACCGACAATTCACCCCTCCACTTT.

In its sample, this clonotype was seen a few times. The junction does not match germline at one end; this may be a read error. The chain couples TRBV27 to TRBJ1-6; the match to TRBD1 covers 12 bases. The CDR3 loop spans 17 amino acids. Germline CDR1 is MNHEY and CDR2 is SMNVEV (reference sequence). The CDR3 nucleotides are TGCACCAGCAGTCCGATTCGGGGACAGGGGGCAGGATCACCCCTCCACTTT. Translating it yields CTSSPIRGQGAGSPLHF.

This clonotype was counted many times. The rearrangement joins TRBV12-3 or TRBV12-4 to TRBJ2-7; TRBD2 matches at 7 bases. The V segment lost 3 bases and the J segment 5 bases; nucleotides outside the gene matches: 7. The CDR3 consists of 14 residues. The CDR3 bases are TGTGCCAGCAGTTTTGGGGCGGGAGTCGACGAGCAGTACTTC. As protein: CASSFGAGVDEQYF.

There are many counts of this clonotype. V usage is TRBV4-3 and J usage is TRBJ2-7; D gene uncertain. V lost 4 bases and J lost 0, with 7 bases in between. The CDR3 runs 13 residues. Germline values: CDR1 LGHNA, CDR2 YSLEER. This chain's CDR3 is CASSPWVSYEQYF. The CDR3, as DNA: TGCGCCAGCAGCCCGTGGGTCTCCTACGAGCAGTACTTC.

This clonotype was counted only a few times. The DNA for the CDR3 is TGTGCCAGTAGTATAAGGGACCTCTCCTACGAGCAGTACTTC. Residues: CASSIRDLSYEQYF. This chain links TRBV19 with TRBJ2-7; the D call may be TRBD1 or TRBD2 (5 bases each). The CDR3 is 14 amino acids. Trimming shortened V by 2 bases and J by 0 bases, and 8 bases separated the two germline ends. Germline assignment: CDR1 LNHDA and CDR2 SQIVND (reference sequence).

This clonotype was observed many times. The V and J genes are TRBV10-2 and TRBJ2-7, with D possibly matching TRBD1 (6 bases). Germline-derived CDR1 and CDR2 are WSHSY and SAAADI. The CDR3 has 16 residues. The ends were cut back, 7 bases at V and 0 bases at J, with 19 bases in the middle. The CDR3 reads CASNHPGHGSSYEQYF. CDR3 DNA sequence: TGCGCCAGCAACCATCCGGGACACGGAAGCTCCTACGAGCAGTACTTC.

This clonotype was picked up many times. The rearrangement links TRBV29-1 to TRBJ2-3, with TRBD1 matching 7 bases. V was clipped by 5 bases and J by 11 bases; unmatched bases: 10. The CDR3 is 12 amino acids. Germline CDR1 is SQVTM and CDR2 is ANQGSEA. This CDR3 reads CSVTRDSSLQYF. DNA of the CDR3: TGCAGCGTTACTAGGGACAGCAGCCTGCAGTATTTT.